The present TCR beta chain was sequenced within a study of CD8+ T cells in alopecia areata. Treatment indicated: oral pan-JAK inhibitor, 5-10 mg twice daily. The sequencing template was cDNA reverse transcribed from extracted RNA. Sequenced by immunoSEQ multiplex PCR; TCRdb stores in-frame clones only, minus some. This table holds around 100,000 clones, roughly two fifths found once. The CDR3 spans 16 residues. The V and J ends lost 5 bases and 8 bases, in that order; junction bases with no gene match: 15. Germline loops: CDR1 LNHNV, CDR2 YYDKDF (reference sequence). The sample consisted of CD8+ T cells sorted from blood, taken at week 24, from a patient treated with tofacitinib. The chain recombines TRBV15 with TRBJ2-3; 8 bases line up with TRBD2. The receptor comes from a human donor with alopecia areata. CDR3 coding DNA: TGTGCCACCAGCCCCTCCGGGGCGGGAGGCAAGGGTACGCAGTATTTT. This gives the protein CATSPSGAGGKGTQYF.